This TCR beta chain was obtained from a study of T-cell memory formation after mild COVID-19. Using its own MiXCR run on the 5' RACE reads, TCRdb lists one record per CDR3 protein. The table lists roughly 170,000 distinct CDR3 sequences, around a sixth of them singletons. From germline, CDR1 is SGHRS and CDR2 YFSETQ. The CDR3 runs 14 residues. V lost 0 bases and J lost 4, with 10 bases in between. Comment on this clonotype: Its matching antigen is unknown.

General study findings and limits: Clones contracting across day 15 to 85 had a balanced CD4/CD8 profile; later expanding clones leaned CD4+.

Sequencing input: PBMCs or a T cell subset sorted from them (not recorded which). The TCR sequence derives from a man younger than 35 who had mild COVID-19 (a few samples of this study predate the infection). Cell type and time point are not known. This chain connects TRBV5-1 to TRBJ1-1, with D unresolved. The CDR3 DNA reads as TGCGCCAGCAGCTTGGTGACGGGGAGCACTGAAGCTTTCTTT. This sequence encodes CASSLVTGSTEAFF.